This T cell receptor (beta chain) was sequenced during a study of T cell changes during pregnancy in multiple sclerosis. V shed 1 base and J shed 4 bases, with 16 bases lying between them. The CDR3 length is 16 residues. The V gene's germline CDR1 is LNHDA and CDR2 SQIVND (reference sequence). The table came from immunoSEQ multiplex PCR; TCRdb's copy has only in-frame clones and leaves some out. The sample holds about 23,000 clones, more than 75% seen once. The material was CD8+ T cells from peripheral blood mononuclear cells, obtained before pregnancy. The V gene is TRBV19, the J gene TRBJ1-2, with D possibly being TRBD1 (6 bases). The sequence was collected from a female donor with multiple sclerosis, enrolled in a pregnancy study. The CDR3 region has the DNA TGTGCCAGTAGTATAGTCCCAGGGGTTAGACCCTATGGCTACACCTTC. The encoded protein is CASSIVPGVRPYGYTF.